Listed here are 2 T cell receptor beta chains from one sample, sequenced in a study of T cell changes during pregnancy in multiple sclerosis. The protocol was immunoSEQ multiplex PCR, while the TCRdb copy is restricted to in-frame clones and leaves out a portion. The sample carries tens of thousands of clones, roughly 92% recorded once. The sequenced material came from peripheral blood. These receptor sequences come from a female donor with multiple sclerosis, enrolled in a pregnancy study.

This rearrangement joins TRBV11-2 to TRBJ2-4; D not certain. Per the germline V gene, CDR1 is SGHAT and CDR2 is FQNNGV. The CDR3 spans 14 residues. V was clipped by 4 bases and J by 4 bases, with 11 bases between them. The CDR3 DNA reads TGTGCCAGCAGCTCCCGACTGGTAAAAAACATTCAGTACTTC. Amino acids: CASSSRLVKNIQYF.

The chain links TRBV30 to TRBJ2-7; TRBD1 aligns across 12 bases. The ends lost 3 bases at V and 7 bases at J; junction bases unmatched: 7. From germline, CDR1 is GTSNPN and CDR2 SVGIG (reference sequence). The CDR3 totals 14 residues. For the CDR3, the DNA is TGTGCCTGGAGGATGGGACAGGGGGCAGGGGAGCAGTACTTC. Its protein product is CAWRMGQGAGEQYF.